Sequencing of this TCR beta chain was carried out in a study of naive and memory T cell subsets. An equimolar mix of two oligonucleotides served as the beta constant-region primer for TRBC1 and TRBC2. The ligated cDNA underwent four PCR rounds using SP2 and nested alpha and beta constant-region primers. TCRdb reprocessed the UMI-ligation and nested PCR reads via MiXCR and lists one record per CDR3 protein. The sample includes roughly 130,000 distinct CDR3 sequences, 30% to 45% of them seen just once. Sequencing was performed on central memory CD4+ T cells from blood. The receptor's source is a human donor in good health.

CDR3 nucleotides: TGCAGTGCTAGGGGGACTAGCTGGTACGAGCAGTACTTC. Protein sequence: CSARGTSWYEQYF. The chain recombines TRBV20-1 with TRBJ2-7; TRBD2 agrees at 9 bases. Trimming cost V 3 bases and J 4 bases; bases outside gene matches: 4. The CDR3 spans 13 residues. Germline values: CDR1 DFQATT, CDR2 SNEGSKA (reference sequence).